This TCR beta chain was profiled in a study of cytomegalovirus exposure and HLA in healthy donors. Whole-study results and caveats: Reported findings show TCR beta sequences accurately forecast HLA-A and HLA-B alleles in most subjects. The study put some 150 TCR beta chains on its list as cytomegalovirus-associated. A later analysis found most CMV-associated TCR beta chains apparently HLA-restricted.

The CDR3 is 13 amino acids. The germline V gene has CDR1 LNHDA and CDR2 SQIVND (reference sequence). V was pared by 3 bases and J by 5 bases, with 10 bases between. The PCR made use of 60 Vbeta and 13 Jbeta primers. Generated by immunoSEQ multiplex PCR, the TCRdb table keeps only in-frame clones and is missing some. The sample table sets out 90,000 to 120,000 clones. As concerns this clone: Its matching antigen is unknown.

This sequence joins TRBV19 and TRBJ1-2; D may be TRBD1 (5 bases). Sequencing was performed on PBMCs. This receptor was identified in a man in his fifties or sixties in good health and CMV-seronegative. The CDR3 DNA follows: TGTGCCAGTAGTATGGGGGGACCATATGGCTACACCTTC. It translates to CASSMGGPYGYTF. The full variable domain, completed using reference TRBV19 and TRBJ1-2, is DGGITQSPKYLFRKEGQNVTLSCEQNLNHDAMYWYRQDPGQGLRLIYYSQIVNDFQKGDIAEGYSVSREKKESFPLTVTSAQKNPTAFYLCASSMGGPYGYTFGSGTRLTVV.